Each of the 13 T cell receptor beta chains below was sequenced from the same sample in a study of blood T cell repertoires in COVID-19. Libraries were prepared by immunoSEQ multiplex PCR; TCRdb keeps only in-frame clonotypes and omits some of them. The table includes 400,000 to 450,000 clones, about 88% detected once. The material sequenced was peripheral blood. These receptor sequences come from a middle-aged woman with COVID-19, enrolled during active disease.

The chain couples TRBV7-9 to TRBJ1-4; D remains ambiguous. Trimming left V 6 bases short and J 2 bases short, with 13 bases between. The CDR3 has 15 residues. Germline loops: CDR1 SEHNR, CDR2 FQNEAQ (reference sequence). The CDR3 is CASRRPGYTNEKLFF. The CDR3 DNA reads as TGTGCCAGCAGGCGCCCGGGGTATACTAATGAAAAACTGTTTTTT.

This clone was counted once. The chain links TRBV18 to TRBJ1-2; the D is unclear. The CDR3 consists of 14 residues. V lost 2 bases and J lost 6, with 13 bases in between. Germline CDR1 is KGHSH and CDR2 is LQKENI. The CDR3 DNA reads TGTGCCAGCTCACCAGTTAAGAGGGATCATGGCTACACCTTC. It codes for CASSPVKRDHGYTF.

This rearrangement joins TRBV4-1 to TRBJ2-5, with D tentatively TRBD1 (5 bases). With 4 bases removed from V and 3 bases from J, the gap between germline ends came to 15 bases. The germline V gene encodes CDR1 MGHRA and CDR2 YSYEKL. The CDR3 is 15 residues long. In DNA, the CDR3 is TGCGCCAGCAGCCCCCTCCCGGACACCGAAGAGACCCAGTACTTC. It codes for CASSPLPDTEETQYF.

The chain is built from TRBV6-2 or TRBV6-3 and TRBJ1-6; TRBD1 aligns across 7 bases. CDR3 length: 14 amino acids. V was pared by 5 bases and J by 9 bases, with 7 bases of the junction left unmatched. Germline values: CDR1 MNHEY, CDR2 SVGEGT. CDR3 in amino acids: CASSRDNRGSPLHF. The CDR3, as DNA: TGTGCCAGCAGTCGCGATAACAGGGGTTCACCCCTCCACTTT.

V gene TRBV3-1 (or the pseudogene TRBV3-2) combines with J gene TRBJ2-2, with TRBD1 identical over 10 bases. The V and J ends lost 4 bases and 4 bases, in that order; junction bases with no gene match: 6. Per the germline V gene, CDR1 is LGHDT and CDR2 is YNNKEL (reference sequence). The CDR3 length is 16 residues. The CDR3 loop is CASSRRQGAGTGELFF. The CDR3 DNA is TGTGCCAGCAGCCGACGACAGGGGGCGGGCACCGGGGAGCTGTTTTTT.

The rearrangement joins TRBV24-1 to TRBJ1-3; tentatively, D is TRBD1 (6 bases). Germline CDR1 is KGHDR and CDR2 is SFDVKD. CDR3 length: 15 amino acids. V was clipped by 12 bases and J by 0 bases, with 17 bases between them. The CDR3 nucleotides are TGTGCCTCTGCGGACAGTAGGGCCTCTGGAAACACCATATATTTT. It codes for CASADSRASGNTIYF.

The chain recombines TRBV6-5 with TRBJ1-5; tentative D call: TRBD1 (6 bases). CDR3 length: 15 amino acids. Germline loops: CDR1 MNHEY, CDR2 SVGAGI. The ends were cut back, 6 bases at V and 2 bases at J, with 14 bases in the middle. As DNA, the CDR3 is TGTGCCAGCAGCGCCAACAGGGTCGGCAATCAGCCCCAGCATTTT. Protein: CASSANRVGNQPQHF.

The chain couples TRBV7-2 to TRBJ1-1; D call uncertain. The CDR3 is 13 residues long. The germline V gene has CDR1 SGHTA and CDR2 FQGNSA. The ends were cut back, 1 base at V and 4 bases at J, with 7 bases in the middle. Here the CDR3 reads CASSLDSGTEAFF. The CDR3, as DNA: TGTGCCAGCAGCTTAGACAGTGGCACTGAAGCTTTCTTT. The full variable domain, with the rest looked up from reference TRBV7-2 and TRBJ1-1, is GAGVSQSPSNKVTEKGKDVELRCDPISGHTALYWYRQSLGQGLEFLIYFQGNSAPDKSGLPSDRFSAERTGGSVSTLTIQRTQQEDSAVYLCASSLDSGTEAFFGQGTRLTVV.

This clone was counted a single time. The V and J genes are TRBV11-2 and TRBJ2-3; 7 nucleotides agree with TRBD2. The CDR3 has 14 amino acids. V was clipped by 1 base and J by 6 bases; unmatched bases: 4. CDR1 and CDR2 (germline): SGHAT, FQNNGV. The CDR3 loop reads CASSLGGGIDTQYF. Written as DNA, the CDR3 is TGTGCCAGCAGCTTAGGGGGAGGGATCGATACGCAGTATTTT.

V is TRBV7-3 and J is TRBJ2-1, with 9 nucleotides matching TRBD2. With 5 bases clipped from V and 9 bases from J, the junction kept 8 bases outside the gene matches. Germline CDR1 SGHTA, CDR2 FQGTGA. This CDR3 spans 14 amino acids. The DNA of the CDR3 is TGTGCCAGCAGCCAACCGGGACTAGCTGCTGAGCAGTTCTTC. Translated: CASSQPGLAAEQFF.

The J gene is TRBJ2-6, the V gene TRBV3-1 (or the pseudogene TRBV3-2); 7 positions match TRBD2. The ends lost 6 bases at V and 2 bases at J; junction bases unmatched: 7. CDR3 size: 16 residues. CDR1 LGHDT and CDR2 YNNKEL come from the germline V gene (reference sequence). The CDR3 coding sequence is TGTGCCAGCAGTCCTCCGGCGGGGGCTGGGGCCAACGTCCTGACTTTC. As protein: CASSPPAGAGANVLTF.

This chain's CDR3 is CASSIGSGAMSYEQYF. CDR3 DNA sequence: TGTGCCAGTAGTATAGGAAGCGGGGCAATGTCCTACGAGCAGTACTTC. The chain joins TRBV19 to TRBJ2-7; 7 bases agree with TRBD2. The J segment lost 1 base and the V segment lost 1 base, leaving 7 bases of the junction unmatched. Germline CDR1 is LNHDA and CDR2 is SQIVND (reference sequence). The CDR3 totals 16 residues.

The chain joins TRBV18 to TRBJ1-3, with D possibly matching TRBD1 (5 bases). Germline V gene lookup returns CDR1 KGHSH and CDR2 LQKENI. V lost 3 bases to trimming and J lost 0 bases, with 9 bases between them. This CDR3 comprises 15 residues. The CDR3 DNA reads TGTGCCAGCTCACCGGACACATTCTCTGGAAACACCATATATTTT. Translated, it gives CASSPDTFSGNTIYF. The variable domain in full, completed from reference TRBV18 and TRBJ1-3, reads NAGVMQNPRHLVRRRGQEARLRCSPMKGHSHVYWYRQLPEEGLKFMVYLQKENIIDESGMPKERFSAEFPKEGPSILRIQQVVRGDSAAYFCASSPDTFSGNTIYFGEGSWLTVV.